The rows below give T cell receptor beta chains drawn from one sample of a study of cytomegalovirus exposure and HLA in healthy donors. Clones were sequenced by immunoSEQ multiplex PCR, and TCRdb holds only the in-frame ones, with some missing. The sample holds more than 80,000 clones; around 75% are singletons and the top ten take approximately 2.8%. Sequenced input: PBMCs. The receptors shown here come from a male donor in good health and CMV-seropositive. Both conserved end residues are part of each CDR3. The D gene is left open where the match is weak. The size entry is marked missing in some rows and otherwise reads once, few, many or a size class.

CDR3aa: CASRTGHDQPQHF
CDR3nt: TGTGCCAGCAGAACAGGGCACGATCAGCCCCAGCATTTT
v_gene: TRBV27
abundance: .
d_gene: .
j_gene: TRBJ1-5

CDR3aa: CASSPGTAYEQYF
CDR3nt: TGTGCCAGCTCACCAGGGACAGCTTACGAGCAGTACTTC
v_gene: TRBV18
abundance: .
d_gene: TRBD1
j_gene: TRBJ2-7

CDR3aa: CASSLGTGLYNEQFF
CDR3nt: TGCGCCAGCAGCCTGGGGACAGGACTTTACAATGAGCAGTTCTTC
v_gene: TRBV4-1
abundance: .
d_gene: TRBD1
j_gene: TRBJ2-1

CDR3aa: CASSTMGQGRDQPQHF
CDR3nt: TGTGCCAGTAGTACAATGGGACAGGGACGGGATCAGCCCCAGCATTTT
v_gene: TRBV19
abundance: .
d_gene: TRBD1
j_gene: TRBJ1-5

CDR3aa: CASSFGRGKSYEQYF
CDR3nt: TGTGCCAGCAGCTTCGGCCGCGGGAAGTCCTACGAGCAGTACTTC
v_gene: TRBV11-2
abundance: .
d_gene: .
j_gene: TRBJ2-7

CDR3aa: CASSFLVGISNYGYTF
CDR3nt: TGTGCCAGCAGTTTTCTGGTCGGTATAAGCAACTATGGCTACACCTTC
v_gene: TRBV27
abundance: .
d_gene: .
j_gene: TRBJ1-2

CDR3aa: CASSLIPGTGPLLEFF
CDR3nt: TGTGCCAGCAGCTTAATACCAGGGACAGGGCCGTTATTGGAGTTCTTC
v_gene: TRBV7-3
abundance: .
d_gene: TRBD1
j_gene: TRBJ2-1

CDR3aa: CASSQQGSNSPLHF
CDR3nt: TGTGCCAGCAGCCAACAGGGCTCTAATTCACCCCTCCACTTT
v_gene: TRBV6-5
abundance: few
d_gene: .
j_gene: TRBJ1-6

CDR3aa: CASSSRGQGGEAFF
CDR3nt: TGTGCCAGCAGCTCGAGGGGACAGGGAGGTGAAGCTTTCTTT
v_gene: TRBV5-4
abundance: .
d_gene: TRBD1
j_gene: TRBJ1-1

CDR3aa: CASSWGQTQYNEQFF
CDR3nt: TGTGCCAGCAGTTGGGGACAAACGCAGTACAATGAGCAGTTCTTC
v_gene: TRBV2
abundance: .
d_gene: .
j_gene: TRBJ2-1

CDR3aa: CASTPGAGELFF
CDR3nt: TGTGCCTCAACGCCGGGGGCCGGGGAGCTGTTTTTT
v_gene: TRBV19
abundance: .
d_gene: .
j_gene: TRBJ2-2

CDR3aa: CASSLGGGGAQETQYF
CDR3nt: TGTGCCAGCAGCCTCGGGGGCGGGGGGGCCCAAGAGACCCAGTACTTC
v_gene: TRBV7-9
abundance: few
d_gene: TRBD2
j_gene: TRBJ2-5

CDR3aa: CASSLANRPVGGPTYEQYF
CDR3nt: TGTGCCAGCAGCTTAGCGAACCGCCCCGTGGGAGGACCAACCTACGAGCAGTACTTC
v_gene: TRBV7-2
abundance: .
d_gene: .
j_gene: TRBJ2-7

CDR3aa: CASSEAGETQYF
CDR3nt: TGTGCCAGCAGTGAAGCCGGAGAGACCCAGTACTTC
v_gene: TRBV6-1
abundance: .
d_gene: .
j_gene: TRBJ2-5

CDR3aa: CSVGGSTDTQYF
CDR3nt: TGCAGCGTGGGGGGGAGCACAGATACGCAGTATTTT
v_gene: TRBV29-1
abundance: .
d_gene: TRBD2
j_gene: TRBJ2-3

CDR3aa: CASSRISGQGIGYTF
CDR3nt: TGTGCCAGCAGTCGTATCTCGGGACAGGGTATTGGCTACACCTTC
v_gene: TRBV28
abundance: .
d_gene: TRBD1
j_gene: TRBJ1-2

CDR3aa: CASSPYRDRGETQYF
CDR3nt: TGCGCCAGCAGCCCCTACCGGGACAGGGGAGAGACCCAGTACTTC
v_gene: TRBV4-3
abundance: .
d_gene: TRBD1
j_gene: TRBJ2-5

CDR3aa: CASSARGFDEQYF
CDR3nt: TGTGCCAGCAGTGCGAGGGGGTTCGACGAGCAGTACTTC
v_gene: TRBV28
abundance: .
d_gene: .
j_gene: TRBJ2-7

CDR3aa: CASSFILASSSYEQYF
CDR3nt: TGTGCCAGCAGTTTCATCCTAGCGTCCAGCTCCTACGAGCAGTACTTC
v_gene: TRBV28
abundance: few
d_gene: .
j_gene: TRBJ2-7

CDR3aa: CASSGDLVLLRGQQYF
CDR3nt: TGTGCCAGCAGCGGCGACTTAGTCCTACTCAGGGGGCAGCAGTACTTC
v_gene: TRBV5-6
abundance: .
d_gene: TRBD1
j_gene: TRBJ2-7

CDR3aa: CASSLRGWGHIQYF
CDR3nt: TGTGCCAGCAGCTTGCGAGGGTGGGGGCACATTCAGTACTTC
v_gene: TRBV5-6
abundance: few
d_gene: .
j_gene: TRBJ2-4

CDR3aa: CASSLGLAAYADEQFF
CDR3nt: TGTGCCAGCAGCTTGGGACTAGCGGCTTATGCGGATGAGCAGTTCTTC
v_gene: TRBV7-2
abundance: .
d_gene: TRBD2
j_gene: TRBJ2-1

CDR3aa: CASSRRGGPYEQYF
CDR3nt: TGTGCCAGCAGCCGCCGGGGGGGACCCTACGAGCAGTACTTC
v_gene: TRBV5-4
abundance: .
d_gene: TRBD2
j_gene: TRBJ2-7

CDR3aa: CASSFAGYNTEAFF
CDR3nt: TGTGCCAGCAGTTTCGCGGGGTACAACACTGAAGCTTTCTTT
v_gene: TRBV27
abundance: .
d_gene: .
j_gene: TRBJ1-1

CDR3aa: CASSCTLTDLNEKLFF
CDR3nt: TGTGCCAGCAGTTGCACCCTGACAGATCTGAATGAAAAACTGTTTTTT
v_gene: TRBV6-5
abundance: .
d_gene: .
j_gene: TRBJ1-4

CDR3aa: CASSLLASGRAYNEQFF
CDR3nt: TGTGCCAGCAGCTTGTTAGCTAGCGGGAGGGCCTACAATGAGCAGTTCTTC
v_gene: TRBV5-6
abundance: .
d_gene: TRBD2
j_gene: TRBJ2-1

CDR3aa: CASSAPGHGYSRAFF
CDR3nt: TGTGCCAGCAGTGCCCCCGGTCACGGTTATTCGCGAGCTTTCTTT
v_gene: TRBV27
abundance: once
d_gene: .
j_gene: TRBJ1-1

CDR3aa: CASNEPGLAGGLTGELFF
CDR3nt: TGTGCCAGCAACGAACCGGGACTAGCGGGGGGGCTGACCGGGGAGCTGTTTTTT
v_gene: TRBV2
abundance: .
d_gene: TRBD2
j_gene: TRBJ2-2

CDR3aa: CASSFLTGGGNSPLHF
CDR3nt: TGTGCCAGCAGCTTCCTAACAGGGGGCGGGAATTCACCCCTCCACTTT
v_gene: TRBV7-9
abundance: .
d_gene: TRBD1
j_gene: TRBJ1-6

CDR3aa: CASSLRRRRQPIQGNYGYTF
CDR3nt: TGTGCCAGCAGTTTAAGGCGACGGAGGCAGCCCATCCAAGGGAACTATGGCTACACCTTC
v_gene: TRBV28
abundance: .
d_gene: .
j_gene: TRBJ1-2

CDR3aa: CASSFRGGTEAFF
CDR3nt: TGTGCCAGCAGCTTTCGGGGAGGGACTGAAGCTTTCTTT
v_gene: TRBV7-6
abundance: .
d_gene: .
j_gene: TRBJ1-1

CDR3aa: CASSLGQGVGTEAFF
CDR3nt: TGTGCCAGCAGCTTAGGCCAGGGGGTGGGCACTGAAGCTTTCTTT
v_gene: TRBV7-9
abundance: .
d_gene: TRBD1
j_gene: TRBJ1-1

CDR3aa: CASRPGKVANEKLFF
CDR3nt: TGTGCCAGCAGGCCAGGGAAAGTAGCTAATGAAAAACTGTTTTTT
v_gene: TRBV5-4
abundance: .
d_gene: .
j_gene: TRBJ1-4

CDR3aa: CASSVDGGGELFF
CDR3nt: TGTGCCAGCAGCGTAGACGGGGGCGGGGAGCTGTTTTTT
v_gene: TRBV9
abundance: .
d_gene: .
j_gene: TRBJ2-2

CDR3aa: CASSLIYGSGQGFSGYTF
CDR3nt: TGTGCCAGCAGCTTAATCTACGGATCGGGACAGGGTTTCTCTGGCTACACCTTC
v_gene: TRBV7-8
abundance: few
d_gene: TRBD1
j_gene: TRBJ1-2

CDR3aa: CASSGGQGQPQHF
CDR3nt: TGCGCCAGCAGCGGGGGACAGGGACAGCCCCAGCATTTT
v_gene: TRBV5-1
abundance: .
d_gene: TRBD1
j_gene: TRBJ1-5

CDR3aa: CASSFLALGNEQFF
CDR3nt: TGTGCCAGCAGCTTTCTCGCCCTCGGGAATGAGCAGTTCTTC
v_gene: TRBV7-6
abundance: .
d_gene: .
j_gene: TRBJ2-1

CDR3aa: CASSLGSYEQFF
CDR3nt: TGTGCCAGCAGTTTGGGGAGCTATGAGCAGTTCTTC
v_gene: TRBV28
abundance: few
d_gene: .
j_gene: TRBJ2-1

CDR3aa: CAWCREGSDTQYF
CDR3nt: TGTGCCTGGTGCCGGGAGGGGTCAGATACGCAGTATTTT
v_gene: TRBV30
abundance: .
d_gene: TRBD2
j_gene: TRBJ2-3

CDR3aa: CASSLTGGPYGYTF
CDR3nt: TGCGCCAGCAGCTTGACAGGGGGGCCCTATGGCTACACCTTC
v_gene: TRBV5-1
abundance: .
d_gene: TRBD1
j_gene: TRBJ1-2

CDR3aa: CASSGLAGGISTDTQYF
CDR3nt: TGTGCCAGCAGCGGACTAGCGGGGGGGATTAGCACAGATACGCAGTATTTT
v_gene: TRBV7-6
abundance: .
d_gene: TRBD2
j_gene: TRBJ2-3

CDR3aa: CASSLRASGIGGNEQYF
CDR3nt: TGTGCCAGCAGCTTGCGGGCCTCGGGAATCGGCGGAAACGAGCAGTACTTC
v_gene: TRBV7-2
abundance: .
d_gene: .
j_gene: TRBJ2-7

CDR3aa: CASSAPGGNGYTF
CDR3nt: TGTGCCAGCAGCGCCCCAGGGGGCAATGGCTACACCTTC
v_gene: TRBV7-3
abundance: .
d_gene: TRBD1
j_gene: TRBJ1-2

CDR3aa: CASSGRTGISYNEQFF
CDR3nt: TGTGCCAGCAGTGGACGGACAGGGATCTCCTACAATGAGCAGTTCTTC
v_gene: TRBV28
abundance: .
d_gene: TRBD1
j_gene: TRBJ2-1

CDR3aa: CATRALYNEQFF
CDR3nt: TGTGCCACCAGGGCCCTGTACAATGAGCAGTTCTTC
v_gene: TRBV7-9
abundance: .
d_gene: .
j_gene: TRBJ2-1

CDR3aa: CASSFSPSGGGNTQYF
CDR3nt: TGTGCCAGCAGCTTTTCGCCTAGCGGGGGAGGGAATACGCAGTATTTT
v_gene: TRBV7-3
abundance: .
d_gene: TRBD2
j_gene: TRBJ2-3

CDR3aa: CASSQQGQSGNTIYF
CDR3nt: TGCGCCAGCAGCCAGCAGGGACAGTCTGGAAACACCATATATTTT
v_gene: TRBV4-3
abundance: .
d_gene: TRBD1
j_gene: TRBJ1-3

CDR3aa: CAISESAGPGQPQHF
CDR3nt: TGTGCCATCAGTGAGTCGGCAGGCCCCGGTCAGCCCCAGCATTTT
v_gene: TRBV10-3
abundance: .
d_gene: .
j_gene: TRBJ1-5

CDR3aa: CASSVQGQGLYGYTF
CDR3nt: TGTGCCAGCAGTGTCCAAGGACAGGGGCTCTATGGCTACACCTTC
v_gene: TRBV28
abundance: .
d_gene: TRBD1
j_gene: TRBJ1-2

CDR3aa: CASSTGQDYGYTF
CDR3nt: TGTGCCAGCAGCACGGGACAGGACTATGGCTACACCTTC
v_gene: TRBV7-2
abundance: .
d_gene: TRBD1
j_gene: TRBJ1-2

CDR3aa: CASSTLDGVETQYF
CDR3nt: TGTGCCAGCAGCACACTCGACGGGGTAGAGACCCAGTACTTC
v_gene: TRBV9
abundance: .
d_gene: .
j_gene: TRBJ2-5

CDR3aa: CASSPQTGGEYEQYF
CDR3nt: TGTGCCAGCAGCCCCCAGACAGGGGGCGAATACGAGCAGTACTTC
v_gene: TRBV5-4
abundance: .
d_gene: TRBD1
j_gene: TRBJ2-7

CDR3aa: CASSLMTSGGAGELFF
CDR3nt: TGTGCCAGCAGCTTAATGACTAGCGGGGGGGCCGGGGAGCTGTTTTTT
v_gene: TRBV7-3
abundance: few
d_gene: TRBD2
j_gene: TRBJ2-2

CDR3aa: CASSSSQGAITEAFF
CDR3nt: TGTGCCAGCAGCTCCTCACAGGGGGCGATCACTGAAGCTTTCTTT
v_gene: TRBV7-3
abundance: .
d_gene: TRBD1
j_gene: TRBJ1-1

CDR3aa: CAWKKGPNTGELFF
CDR3nt: TGTGCCTGGAAAAAGGGGCCGAACACCGGGGAGCTGTTTTTT
v_gene: TRBV30
abundance: .
d_gene: .
j_gene: TRBJ2-2

CDR3aa: CASSLGLAVSYNEQFF
CDR3nt: TGTGCCAGCAGCTTGGGTTTGGCCGTCTCCTACAATGAGCAGTTCTTC
v_gene: TRBV5-8
abundance: .
d_gene: .
j_gene: TRBJ2-1

CDR3aa: CSVEGNRENLSNQPQHF
CDR3nt: TGCAGCGTTGAAGGAAACAGGGAGAACCTTAGCAATCAGCCCCAGCATTTT
v_gene: TRBV29-1
abundance: .
d_gene: .
j_gene: TRBJ1-5

CDR3aa: CASSASGSKTLHEQYF
CDR3nt: TGTGCCAGCAGCGCGTCCGGGTCGAAAACTCTCCACGAGCAGTACTTC
v_gene: TRBV9
abundance: .
d_gene: .
j_gene: TRBJ2-7

CDR3aa: CASSEIGRATEAFF
CDR3nt: TGTGCCAGCAGTGAAATTGGGCGGGCCACTGAAGCTTTCTTT
v_gene: TRBV2
abundance: .
d_gene: .
j_gene: TRBJ1-1